The 24 T cell receptor beta chains in this list originate from one sample, sequenced in a study of OX40 agonist ivuxolimab in advanced cancers. TCRdb keeps only in-frame clones here, not all; method: immunoSEQ multiplex PCR. The repertoire has roughly 76,000 clones, over 75% of them found once; the top ten carry approximately 2.5%. This specimen consisted of CD4+ or CD8+ T cells sorted from blood, obtained in a trial of the OX40 agonist ivuxolimab. Receptors were obtained from an adult with an advanced solid tumor such as melanoma, head and neck, liver or kidney cancer.

The V call is TRBV27, the J call TRBJ1-5; D gene ambiguous. The V end lost 0 bases, the J end lost 3 bases, and 6 bases lay between the germline ends. CDR1 MNHEY and CDR2 SMNVEV come from the germline V gene (reference sequence). CDR3 length: 14 residues. The CDR3 region is CASSLSDANQPQHF. In DNA form, the CDR3 reads TGTGCCAGCAGTTTATCTGATGCCAATCAGCCCCAGCATTTT.

This chain links TRBV5-4 with TRBJ1-1, with 8 bases aligning to TRBD1. The CDR3 sequence is 15 residues long. In germline, CDR1 is SGHNT, CDR2 YYREEE (reference sequence). V shed 0 bases and J 1 base; nucleotides not matched to a gene: 2. This CDR3 is CASSLGTGSNTEAFF. CDR3 nucleotide sequence: TGTGCCAGCAGCTTGGGGACAGGGTCGAACACTGAAGCTTTCTTT.

The chain carries TRBV28 and TRBJ2-3; TRBD2 matches at 11 bases. Unmatched junction bases numbered 15, after V lost 7 bases and J lost 3 bases. Germline values: CDR1 MDHEN, CDR2 SYDVKM. This CDR3 region has 18 residues. CDR3 in DNA: TGTGCCAGCACCCCAAGGGCTAGCGGGAGGATTCTGACAGATACGCAGTATTTT. It yields the protein CASTPRASGRILTDTQYF. Based on the CDR3 plus reference TRBV28 and TRBJ2-3, the full variable domain is DVKVTQSSRYLVKRTGEKVFLECVQDMDHENMFWYRQDPGLGLRLIYFSYDVKMKEKGDIPEGYSVSREKKERFSLILESASTNQTSMYLCASTPRASGRILTDTQYFGPGTRLTVL.

This clone was observed a single time. The chain links TRBV5-1 to TRBJ2-7, with TRBD1 identical over 8 bases. The CDR3 extends over 13 amino acids. Trimming at V came to 4 bases and at J to 5 bases, leaving 5 bases not matched to a gene. The germline V gene encodes CDR1 SGHRS and CDR2 YFSETQ. The CDR3 DNA follows: TGCGCCAGCAGCAGGGGACAGGAGAACGAGCAGTACTTC. Its translation: CASSRGQENEQYF.

The chain is built from TRBV19 and TRBJ2-3; D call uncertain. Trimming removed 4 bases at V and 5 bases at J, with 10 bases between. This CDR3 contains 13 residues. Germline V gene data show CDR1 as LNHDA and CDR2 as SQIVND (reference sequence). The CDR3 spells CASSTHSGDTQYF. CDR3 sequence (DNA): TGTGCCAGTAGTACCCACAGTGGAGATACGCAGTATTTT.

The chain employs TRBV4-2 and TRBJ2-7, with 7 bases identical to TRBD2. Germline assignment: CDR1 LGHNA and CDR2 YNFKEQ. J was trimmed by 2 bases and V by 1 base; bases with no gene match: 11. The CDR3 extends over 17 amino acids. The CDR3 loop is CASSQVWWEGQTYEQYF. For the CDR3, the DNA is TGTGCCAGCAGCCAAGTATGGTGGGAGGGCCAAACCTACGAGCAGTACTTC.

The rearrangement uses TRBV20-1 and TRBJ2-1; no definite D call. This CDR3 has 11 residues. Germline V gene data show CDR1 as DFQATT and CDR2 as SNEGSKA (reference sequence). Trimming took off 6 bases at V and 0 bases at J, with 3 bases between the two ends. The CDR3 bases are TGCAGTGCCCCCTCCTACAATGAGCAGTTCTTC. It yields the protein CSAPSYNEQFF.

CDR3 nucleotide sequence: TGTGCCTGGAGTTCCTTACCCACCGGGGAGCTGTTTTTT. Amino acid sequence: CAWSSLPTGELFF. The chain couples TRBV30 to TRBJ2-2; D gene uncertain. This CDR3 is 13 amino acids long. The ends were cut back, 2 bases at V and 4 bases at J, with 8 bases in the middle. CDR1 GTSNPN and CDR2 SVGIG come from the germline V gene (reference sequence).

The rearrangement joins TRBV6-5 to TRBJ2-7, with 8 bases matching TRBD2. The CDR3 consists of 14 residues. The V segment lost 6 bases and the J segment 0 bases; nucleotides outside the gene matches: 4. Germline V gives CDR1 MNHEY, CDR2 SVGAGI. CDR3 amino acids: CASSRTSGSYEQYF. Here the CDR3 DNA reads TGTGCCAGCAGCCGTACTAGCGGCTCCTACGAGCAGTACTTC.

This chain uses TRBV4-2 with TRBJ1-1; D perhaps matches TRBD1 (6 bases). The V end lost 1 base, the J end lost 0 bases, and 12 bases lay between the germline ends. The CDR3 runs 16 residues. Germline V gene data show CDR1 as LGHNA and CDR2 as YNFKEQ. The CDR3 region is CASSQVGAVVNTEAFF. In nucleotides, the CDR3 is TGTGCCAGCAGCCAAGTGGGGGCGGTGGTGAACACTGAAGCTTTCTTT.

CDR3 DNA: TGTGCCAGCAGCCCAGAAAAGGGTTTCGCCGGGGAGCTGTTTTTT. Its translation: CASSPEKGFAGELFF. The rearrangement joins TRBV7-9 to TRBJ2-2; D is ambiguous. Germline V gene data show CDR1 as SEHNR and CDR2 as FQNEAQ (reference sequence). CDR3 length: 15 amino acids. The germline V and J ends were trimmed by 5 bases and 6 bases, with 16 bases remaining between them.

This clone was seen a single time. The rearrangement uses TRBV11-2 and TRBJ1-3; no reliable D call. V gave up 5 bases and J gave up 0 bases, with 11 bases separating them. The CDR3 consists of 15 residues. CDR1 and CDR2 from the germline V gene are SGHAT and FQNNGV. The DNA of the CDR3 is TGTGCCAGCAGCGCCCAGGCATTCTCTGGAAACACCATATATTTT. Protein: CASSAQAFSGNTIYF.

V usage is TRBV18 and J usage is TRBJ2-5; D is ambiguous. Between the trimmed V and J ends, which lost 6 bases and 4 bases, there was a span of 12 bases. This CDR3 is 13 amino acids long. Germline assignment: CDR1 KGHSH and CDR2 LQKENI. The CDR3 loop is CASSEWTLETQYF. CDR3 DNA sequence: TGTGCCAGCTCGGAGTGGACCCTAGAGACCCAGTACTTC.

The CDR3 coding sequence is TGTGCCTGGAGTGTGAGGGGACAGAGTTCACAGCAGTACTTC. It encodes CAWSVRGQSSQQYF. The chain recombines TRBV30 with TRBJ2-7; the match to TRBD1 covers 7 bases. The CDR3 is 14 residues long. Germline assignment: CDR1 GTSNPN and CDR2 SVGIG (reference sequence). V gave up 0 bases and J gave up 8 bases; unmatched junction bases: 10.

The V call is TRBV5-1, the J call TRBJ2-4; 8 nucleotides align to TRBD1. V lost 2 bases, J lost 8 bases, and 18 bases stayed unmatched. CDR3 length: 18 amino acids. Germline V gene sequence: CDR1 SGHRS, CDR2 YFSETQ. CDR3 nucleotide sequence: TGCGCCAGCAGCTTTGGGGTAGACAGGGGTAATGAGAACGACATTCAGTACTTC. Its translation is CASSFGVDRGNENDIQYF.

The gene calls are TRBV7-2 and TRBJ2-7, with 9 nucleotides matching TRBD1. The germline V gene encodes CDR1 SGHTA and CDR2 FQGNSA. The CDR3 covers 14 residues. V trimming: 5 bases; J trimming: 6 bases; junction bases outside the gene matches: 8. The DNA of the CDR3 is TGTGCCAGCAGCACCTCCCCGGACAGGGGCGAGCAGTACTTC. This gives the protein CASSTSPDRGEQYF.

J is TRBJ1-5 and V is TRBV15; no firm D call. V lost 5 bases to trimming and J lost 3 bases, with 8 bases between them. This CDR3 region has 13 residues. CDR1 and CDR2 (germline): LNHNV, YYDKDF (reference sequence). CDR3 DNA sequence: TGTGCCACCAGCCTTACAGACAATCAGCCCCAGCATTTT. It encodes CATSLTDNQPQHF.

This clone was recorded once. This rearrangement joins TRBV11-2 to TRBJ1-1, with 8 bases that match TRBD1. Trimming cost V 1 base and J 5 bases; bases outside gene matches: 3. The CDR3 extends over 14 amino acids. Germline V gene data show CDR1 as SGHAT and CDR2 as FQNNGV. In DNA form, the CDR3 reads TGTGCCAGCAGCTTAGGACAGGGGCCTACTGAAGCTTTCTTT. As protein: CASSLGQGPTEAFF.

The chain employs TRBV5-5 and TRBJ2-7, with D possibly matching TRBD1 (7 bases). V was shortened by 4 bases and J by 2 bases, with 16 bases between the two germline ends. The CDR3 length is 15 residues. CDR1 SGHKS and CDR2 YYEKEE come from the germline V gene (reference sequence). Written as DNA, the CDR3 is TGTGCCAGCAGCGCCGCAGGCGGGACAGCCTACGAGCAGTACTTC. This codes for CASSAAGGTAYEQYF.

This chain connects TRBV5-4 to TRBJ2-3; unclear D gene. The CDR3 length is 14 residues. Germline V lookup: CDR1 SGHNT, CDR2 YYREEE (reference sequence). Trimming stripped 3 bases from V and 4 bases from J, with 12 bases between. The CDR3 bases are TGTGCCAGCAGCTCCCCTATGGGCCCAGATACGCAGTATTTT. Translated, it gives CASSSPMGPDTQYF.

The chain employs TRBV29-1 and TRBJ2-5; 7 bases line up with TRBD2. The closer fit of TRBJ2-7 to the DNA end suggests the J call may be wrong. Germline CDR1 SQVTM, CDR2 ANQGSEA. This CDR3 spans 13 amino acids. The CDR3 bases are TGCAGCGTACTAATGGGGGGGGGCTACGAGCAGTACTTC. Translating it yields CSVLMGGGYEQYF.

This sequence joins TRBV28 and TRBJ1-1; tentatively, D is TRBD1 (5 bases). The V end lost 7 bases, the J end lost 0 bases, and 15 bases lay between the germline ends. The CDR3 has 15 residues. Germline CDR1 is MDHEN and CDR2 is SYDVKM. The CDR3 nucleotides read TGTGCCAGCAACCCCCAGGGACCATTGAACACTGAAGCTTTCTTT. This encodes CASNPQGPLNTEAFF.

This chain's CDR3 is CAWSLGGNWPQHF. CDR3 bases: TGTGCCTGGAGTTTAGGGGGGAACTGGCCCCAGCATTTT. The chain is built from TRBV30 and TRBJ1-5, with D possibly being TRBD1 (6 bases). CDR3 length equals 13 residues. Trimming cost V 2 bases and J 9 bases, with 14 bases left between them. Germline V gene lookup returns CDR1 GTSNPN and CDR2 SVGIG (reference sequence). Complete variable domain (other parts from reference TRBV30 and TRBJ1-5): SQTIHQWPATLVQPVGSPLSLECTVEGTSNPNLYWYRQAAGRGLQLLFYSVGIGQISSEVPQNLSASRPQDRQFILSSKKLLLSDSGFYLCAWSLGGNWPQHFGDGTRLSIL.

This clone was detected only a few times. The chain combines TRBV10-2 with TRBJ2-3; 8 bases map to TRBD2. The CDR3 is 16 amino acids. Germline V gene data show CDR1 as WSHSY and CDR2 as SAAADI. V was clipped by 10 bases and J by 0 bases; unmatched bases: 12. The CDR3 region is CATRRSGSGSTDTQYF. As DNA, the CDR3 is TGCGCCACCAGAAGGAGCGGGAGTGGGAGCACAGATACGCAGTATTTT.